A single sample is the source of the 10 T cell receptor beta chains below, sequenced in a study of T-cell reconstitution after alpha-beta-depleted transplantation in children. The authors prepared the TCRbeta library with unique molecular identifiers. One entry per CDR3 protein, called by TCRdb with MiXCR from the PCR reads. This sample has roughly 490,000 distinct CDR3 sequences, with roughly 11% found just once. The starting material was PBMCs, mostly from graft donor cells, obtained 180 days after TCRalphabeta/CD19-depleted stem cell transplant. These receptors all come from a female patient aged 2-9 years who had a stem cell transplant for aplastic anemia, so the T cells may come from the graft donor.

The rearrangement joins TRBV6-5 to TRBJ2-2; possibly TRBD1 for D (5 bases). The CDR3 is 16 amino acids. V lost 1 base, J lost 2 bases, and 11 bases lay in between. Germline CDR1 and CDR2: MNHEY and SVGAGI. CDR3 region: CASSYFGQGNTGELFF. As DNA, the CDR3 is TGTGCCAGCAGTTACTTTGGTCAGGGTAACACCGGGGAGCTGTTTTTT.

This clonotype turned up a few times. The V call is TRBV7-9, the J call TRBJ1-1; TRBD1 aligns across 7 bases. This CDR3 has 14 residues. After removal of 0 bases from V and 7 bases from J, the junction contained 5 bases not matched to a gene. CDR1 is SEHNR and CDR2 is FQNEAQ in the germline V gene (reference sequence). This chain's CDR3 is CASSLAGQPDEAFF. The CDR3 DNA sequence: TGTGCCAGCAGCTTAGCGGGACAGCCAGATGAAGCTTTCTTT.

There are many counts of this clonotype. The chain's CDR3 is CASSSPGLAGNEQFF. DNA for the CDR3: TGTGCCAGCAGCTCCCCGGGACTAGCCGGCAATGAGCAGTTCTTC. The rearrangement links TRBV12-3 or TRBV12-4 to TRBJ2-1; 9 bases agree with TRBD2. V gave up 6 bases and J gave up 6 bases; unmatched junction bases: 9. The CDR3 contains 15 residues.

This clonotype has at least ten counts. The genes are TRBV27 and TRBJ1-2; no clear D. This CDR3 has 15 amino acids. Trimming removed 5 bases from V and 4 bases from J, with 17 bases in between. Germline values: CDR1 MNHEY, CDR2 SMNVEV (reference sequence). CDR3 amino acids: CASSRGDARTYGYTF. In DNA form, the CDR3 reads TGTGCCAGCAGTCGGGGAGACGCCCGCACCTATGGCTACACCTTC.

The chain carries TRBV2 and TRBJ2-1; D may be TRBD2 (5 bases). The CDR3 spans 11 residues. V lost 8 bases and J lost 5, with 7 bases in between. Germline CDR1 is SNHLY and CDR2 is FYNNEI. CDR3 in DNA: TGTGCCAGCGGCGGGCACAATGAGCAGTTCTTC. Encoded protein: CASGGHNEQFF.

Only a few counts were recorded for this clonotype. The rearrangement joins TRBV7-2 to TRBJ2-1, with D hard to call. Germline lookup yields CDR1 SGHTA and CDR2 FQGNSA. V gave up 2 bases and J gave up 0 bases, with 14 bases separating them. This CDR3 region has 17 residues. As DNA, the CDR3 is TGTGCCAGCAGCTTAACCTTCGGGCCCAACTCCTACAATGAGCAGTTCTTC. Its protein product is CASSLTFGPNSYNEQFF.

This chain connects TRBV28 to TRBJ2-5; 9 bases are a match to TRBD2. The ends lost 4 bases at V and 1 base at J; junction bases unmatched: 7. Germline V gene data show CDR1 as MDHEN and CDR2 as SYDVKM. This CDR3 contains 16 residues. CDR3 amino acids: CASSWIASGTQETQYF. The DNA of the CDR3 is TGTGCCAGCAGTTGGATAGCTAGCGGGACCCAAGAGACCCAGTACTTC.

Many counts were recorded for this clonotype. The V and J genes are TRBV12-3 or TRBV12-4 and TRBJ1-2; D gene ambiguous. V shed 1 base and J shed 8 bases, with 8 bases lying between them. The CDR3 spans 12 residues. CDR3 protein: CASSLGLGGYTF. The CDR3 nucleotides read TGTGCCAGCAGTTTAGGACTAGGCGGCTACACCTTC.

The rearrangement joins TRBV27 to TRBJ2-1, with 7 bases lining up with TRBD2. The CDR3 extends over 16 amino acids. From germline, CDR1 is MNHEY and CDR2 SMNVEV (reference sequence). J gave up 1 base and V 6 bases, and 9 bases lay outside the gene matches. In DNA form, the CDR3 reads TGTGCCAGCAGCCAAGAGCCGGGACTATCCTACAATGAGCAGTTCTTC. It translates to CASSQEPGLSYNEQFF.

There are a few counts of this clonotype. The rearrangement uses TRBV20-1 and TRBJ2-3; D perhaps matches TRBD2 (5 bases). Germline V gene data show CDR1 as DFQATT and CDR2 as SNEGSKA (reference sequence). V lost 1 base and J 5 bases, leaving 22 bases between the germline ends. The CDR3 has 17 amino acids. CDR3 region: CSARVFGLAVAGDTQYF. CDR3 coding DNA: TGCAGTGCTAGAGTTTTTGGGCTAGCTGTAGCTGGAGATACGCAGTATTTT.